The entry that follows covers one TCR beta chain sequence. This receptor's antigen is unknown. No base quality information exists; no much larger clone differs at one position. The entire amount of isolated RNA was reverse transcribed using the High Capacity cDNA Reverse Transcription Kit, so the sequenced TCRB transcripts were expressed ones. Deep immunoSEQ sequencing was performed on naive, central memory and regulatory T cell samples, with an average of approximately 3.9 million total reads per sample. After sorted cells were lysed in RLT buffer, RNA was extracted with DNase-treated RNeasy Micro or Mini kits, with the choice depending on cell number. To prevent cross-contamination, each cell subset was processed individually, whereas patient and healthy donor samples were processed jointly. TCRB sequences were amplified from cDNA with the immunoSEQ multiplex PCR, producing 87-bp fragments spanning the CDR3 region. Sequencing of the amplicons was performed on the Illumina HiSeq platform. The authors processed their data as follows. PCR bias was computationally corrected using synthetic template baselines, reads within Hamming distance 2 were collapsed, and singletons that could not be merged were discarded. Reads were aligned against IMGT to assign V, D and J genes, CDR3 length and insertions or deletions at six rearrangement sites. Within each subset, clonotype counts were normalized to sorted cell number, and only after that were true diversity and Gini coefficients computed with the tcR R package. Repertoire sharing was quantified using the overlap coefficient calculated on TCRB nucleotide sequences. Out-of-frame TCRB sequences from naive cells were analyzed to stand in for the pre-selection repertoire. TCRdb mirrors the immuneACCESS table, restricted to in-frame sequences. Some clones are absent from its copies; in checked studies, under half trace to an unresolved V gene, and the reason for the others is unknown. Clone size and the V and J calls come from that table; the DNA yielded D and trimming. This sample is represented by some 280,000 clones; 13% to 15% of them were singletons. The top ten clones comprise roughly 0.018% of the sample.

This entry belongs to a study of beta chain features in type 1 diabetes (dated by TCRdb to the late 2010s). In the study overall: Mean age, gender distribution, total cell number and subset yield were not different between patients and healthy donors. Whereas all 30 or so donors provided naive and central memory subsets, regulatory and stem cell-like memory subsets were isolated from just 8 patients and roughly 8 healthy donors. A total of 100 million to 110 million sorted cells were examined across all samples, and a strong correlation was observed between cell number per subset and RNA yield. The study compared TCRB repertoires of sorted circulating CD4+ T cell subsets between recently diagnosed type 1 diabetes patients and matched healthy donors. Summary of the overall study and its limitations: Shorter templates might have been favored by PCR, but patient and control samples were amplified and corrected together, so both groups would have been affected equally by any skew. Only small numbers of individuals were included in the HLA sub-analyses, which left unresolved whether HLA type had any influence on TCRB rearrangement. Fewer insertions and more nucleotide deletions at VDJ recombination sites were observed in patients with type 1 diabetes, implying thymic rearrangement abnormalities. Because cDNA was sequenced instead of genomic DNA, activated cells with high expression could be over-represented, although the groups did not differ in activation or CD3 levels. The naive, central memory and regulatory TCRB repertoires appeared to resemble one another more closely among patients than among healthy donors. A moderate but significant shortening of TCRB CDR3 length was observed in type 1 diabetes patients in all four CD4+ subsets.

A single peripheral blood draw of around 0.11 L on average was collected from each donor into heparinised tubes. A BD FACSAria II and a panel including CD45RO, CCR7, CD25, CD127, CD95 and CD27 were used to sort naive, central memory, regulatory and stem cell-like memory CD4+ T cells. A purity above 95% was achieved for all sorted populations. Right away, PBMCs were isolated by Lymphoprep density gradient centrifugation and were stained directly, with no culture step. To minimize batch effects, samples were stained and sorted in pairs, one healthy donor with one patient per experiment. The germline V gene (reference sequence) gives CDR1 as SGHNT and CDR2 as YYREEE. Inclusive of the bounding cysteine and phenylalanine, the CDR3 is 16 residues long. This entry keeps only the CDR3 DNA: 48 bases, framed from base 1. V loses 0 bases at its end and J loses 0 bases; junction bases beyond the gene matches: 3.

The sequenced sample was naive CD4+ T cells from blood. The meaning of the sample's cell subset or site label: true naive CD4+ T cells. This receptor was identified in a man aged 25 to 40 with type 1 diabetes. The rearranged segments are TRBV5-4 and TRBJ1-2; TRBD1 lines up with 9 middle nucleotides. The CDR3 protein: CASSLGGTGSNYGYTF. The bases read TGTGCCAGCAGCTTGGGGGGGACAGGGTCTAACTATGGCTACACCTTC. The full variable domain, completed from the reference TRBV5-4 and TRBJ1-2 proteins outside the CDR3, reads ETGVTQSPTHLIKTRGQQVTLRCSSQSGHNTVSWYQQALGQGPQFIFQYYREEENGRGNFPPRFSGLQFPNYSSELNVNALELDDSALYLCASSLGGTGSNYGYTFGSGTRLTVV.